The TCR beta chain described here comes from a study of T cells in Graves' hyperthyroidism and ophthalmopathy. General study findings and limits: Stable hyperthyroidism and ophthalmopathy were separated using 13 V-J signatures. In validation, the model predicted ophthalmopathy. These predictions came a median roughly 6 months before onset. Most clonotypes that expanded in the thyroid above 0.001 also showed up in blood.

CDR1 is SGHVS and CDR2 is FQNEAQ in the germline V gene. Trimming removed 3 bases from V and 6 bases from J; junction bases left unmatched: 7. The CDR3 is made up of 14 amino acids. Investigators excluded patients with uncontrolled infection, other autoimmune disease, pregnancy or lactation. Amplification of TCR beta CDR3 regions used RNA as the template. TCR CDR3 regions were first amplified by RT-PCR with HTBI primers. TCRdb independently ran MiXCR on the multiplex PCR reads; one entry per CDR3 protein. The table lists 490,000 or so distinct CDR3 sequences, 16% of them singletons. This clonotype was observed many times. Its antigen remains unidentified.

The chain recombines TRBV7-8 with TRBJ1-1; 7 bases map to TRBD1. The sequenced sample consisted of blood. The receptor's source is a woman younger than 45 with Graves' ophthalmopathy. The CDR3 nucleotides read TGTGCCAGCAGCTTTCCAACAGGGGTAGCTGAAGCTTTCTTT. Translation gives CASSFPTGVAEAFF.